One and the same sample provided the 14 T cell receptor beta chains below, sequenced in a study of neurological immune-mediated disorders. TCRdb recomputed calls from the 5' RACE reads with MiXCR, one row per CDR3 protein. Here the sample spans tens of thousands of distinct CDR3 sequences, around 3% being singletons. The sample taken for sequencing was PBMCs. The source of these receptors is a man in his forties with multiple sclerosis.

This clonotype was recorded at least ten times. The chain links TRBV5-5 to TRBJ1-2, with 7 bases lining up with TRBD1. The length of the CDR3 is 12 residues. In germline, CDR1 is SGHKS, CDR2 YYEKEE (reference sequence). Trimming removed 2 bases from V and 6 bases from J; junction bases left unmatched: 1. This chain's CDR3 is CASSFTGDGYTF. The CDR3 DNA reads TGTGCCAGCAGCTTTACAGGGGATGGCTACACCTTC.

Ten or more counts support this clonotype. The chain employs TRBV5-1 and TRBJ2-3; D perhaps matches TRBD1 (6 bases). Trimming removed 4 bases at V and 2 bases at J, with 11 bases between. The CDR3 runs 14 residues. The germline CDR1 and CDR2 sequences are SGHRS and YFSETQ. For the CDR3, the DNA is TGCGCCAGCAGCGCGGACAGTATCACAGATACGCAGTATTTT. As protein: CASSADSITDTQYF.

A word on this clonotype: Germline and junction disagree at one end, which may indicate a read error. The chain has TRBV12-3 or TRBV12-4 and TRBJ1-5; D is unclear. The CDR3 contains 12 residues. CDR3 coding DNA: TGTGCCAGCAGTCCACCACAGTCCGCCCAGAATTTT. This translates into CASSPPQSAQNF.

Many counts were recorded for this clonotype. This chain joins TRBV5-5 and TRBJ1-5, with D tentatively TRBD1 (6 bases). Germline-derived CDR1 and CDR2 are SGHKS and YYEKEE (reference sequence). Between the trimmed V and J ends, which lost 3 bases and 4 bases, there was a span of 17 bases. This CDR3 comprises 16 residues. The CDR3: CASSSLTGLPNQPQHF. CDR3 DNA: TGTGCCAGCAGCTCGTTGACAGGCCTGCCGAATCAGCCCCAGCATTTT.

This clonotype was detected a few times. A much larger clone lies one base from this, so it may be a read error. This chain links TRBV20-1 with TRBJ1-2, with a weak D call TRBD1 (6 bases). Germline CDR1 is DFQATT and CDR2 is SNEGSKA (reference sequence). V gave up 6 bases and J gave up 10 bases, with 21 bases separating them. The CDR3 length is 13 residues. CDR3 DNA: TGCAGTGCCACCTCCGGGACACAGAATATCTACACCTTC. The encoded protein is CSATSGTQNIYTF.

This clonotype was recorded many times. The J gene is TRBJ2-1, the V gene TRBV5-1; no firm D call. CDR3 size: 13 residues. CDR1 is SGHRS, CDR2 YFSETQ, per germline. Trimming removed 0 bases at V and 6 bases at J, with 7 bases between. The CDR3 sequence: CASSLAASNEQFF. CDR3 sequence (DNA): TGCGCCAGCAGCTTGGCCGCGAGCAATGAGCAGTTCTTC.

This clonotype came up many times. The V gene is TRBV12-3 or TRBV12-4, the J gene TRBJ1-6; TRBD1 agrees at 7 bases. The CDR3 totals 16 residues. V lost 3 bases to trimming and J lost 6 bases; unmatched junction nucleotides: 8. CDR3 loop: CASSLVGGAGNSPLHF. The CDR3 nucleotides read TGTGCCAGCAGTTTGGTAGGGGGCGCGGGTAATTCACCCCTCCACTTT.

This clonotype came up many times. The V and J genes are TRBV5-6 and TRBJ1-4; no reliable D call. CDR3 length: 13 amino acids. Per germline, CDR1 SGHDT and CDR2 YYEEEE. The ends were cut back, 4 bases at V and 8 bases at J, with 12 bases in the middle. The CDR3 region has the DNA TGTGCCAGCAGCAGTCTGGCAGGAGAAAAACTGTTTTTT. Translated: CASSSLAGEKLFF. The whole variable domain, remainder taken from reference TRBV5-6 and TRBJ1-4, is DAGVTQSPTHLIKTRGQQVTLRCSPKSGHDTVSWYQQALGQGPQFIFQYYEEEERQRGNFPDRFSGHQFPNYSSELNVNALLLGDSALYLCASSSLAGEKLFFGSGTQLSVL.

This clonotype was counted many times. The V call is TRBV12-3 or TRBV12-4, the J call TRBJ2-3; no clear D gene. This CDR3 is 15 amino acids long. V was cut by 6 bases and J by 2 bases, with 15 bases left in between. The CDR3 protein is CASSPGFDDTDTQYF. CDR3 nucleotides: TGTGCCAGCAGCCCGGGCTTTGATGACACAGATACGCAGTATTTT.

This clonotype was detected many times. The chain has TRBV6-6 and TRBJ2-5, with a weak D call TRBD1 (6 bases). CDR3 length: 18 residues. Trimming removed 2 bases from V and 0 bases from J, with 19 bases in between. Germline CDR1 is MNHNY and CDR2 is SVGAGI (reference sequence). The CDR3 is CASSYGRGPTLYQETQYF. The CDR3 DNA reads TGTGCCAGCAGTTACGGCAGGGGTCCCACACTGTACCAAGAGACCCAGTACTTC.

This clonotype was observed many times. The chain recombines TRBV29-1 with TRBJ2-2; 8 bases line up with TRBD1. Trimming at V came to 5 bases and at J to 5 bases, leaving 10 bases not matched to a gene. Germline V gives CDR1 SQVTM, CDR2 ANQGSEA. CDR3 size: 15 residues. CDR3 sequence (DNA): TGCAGCGTTTTAGGGCAGGGGGCCGGGACCGGGGAGCTGTTTTTT. This sequence encodes CSVLGQGAGTGELFF.

This clonotype was recorded many times. The chain combines TRBV7-9 with TRBJ2-7, with a tentative D call TRBD1 (5 bases). The CDR3 contains 14 residues. Germline CDR1 is SEHNR and CDR2 is FQNEAQ (reference sequence). The V gene lost 2 bases and the J gene lost 7 bases, with 15 bases spanning the gap. DNA for the CDR3: TGTGCCAGCAGCTTACAGGGATCAACTCTTGAGCAGTACTTC. Translation gives CASSLQGSTLEQYF. Full variable domain (rest looked up from reference TRBV7-9 and TRBJ2-7): DTGVSQNPRHKITKRGQNVTFRCDPISEHNRLYWYRQTLGQGPEFLTYFQNEAQLEKSRLLSDRFSAERPKGSFSTLEIQRTEQGDSAMYLCASSLQGSTLEQYFGPGTRLTVT.

This clonotype was counted many times. The chain combines TRBV7-9 with TRBJ1-1; no clear D. Trimming shortened V by 0 bases and J by 7 bases, and 15 bases separated the two germline ends. This CDR3 spans 15 amino acids. Germline values: CDR1 SEHNR, CDR2 FQNEAQ (reference sequence). CDR3 in DNA: TGTGCCAGCAGCTTAGCGTTGCCAGCCTTCAGTGAAGCTTTCTTT. Protein product: CASSLALPAFSEAFF.

The sample holds many counts of this clonotype. This rearrangement joins TRBV6-5 to TRBJ2-7; 7 bases map to TRBD1. V lost 2 bases to trimming and J lost 3 bases; unmatched junction nucleotides: 7. The germline CDR1 and CDR2 sequences are MNHEY and SVGAGI. The CDR3 is made up of 15 amino acids. The CDR3 is CASSYDGTAFYEQYF. The CDR3 DNA reads as TGTGCCAGCAGTTACGATGGGACAGCATTCTACGAGCAGTACTTC.